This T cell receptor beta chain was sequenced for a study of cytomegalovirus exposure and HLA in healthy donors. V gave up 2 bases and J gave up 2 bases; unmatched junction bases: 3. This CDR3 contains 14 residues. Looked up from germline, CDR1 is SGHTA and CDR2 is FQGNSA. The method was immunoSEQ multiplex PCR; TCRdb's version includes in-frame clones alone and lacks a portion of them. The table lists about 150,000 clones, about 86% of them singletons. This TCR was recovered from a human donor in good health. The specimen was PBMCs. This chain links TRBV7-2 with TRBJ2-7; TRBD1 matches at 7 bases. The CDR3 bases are TGTGCCAGCAGCTTATCCCAGGGGGCCTACGAGCAGTACTTC. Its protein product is CASSLSQGAYEQYF. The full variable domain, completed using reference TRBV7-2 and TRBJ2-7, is GAGVSQSPSNKVTEKGKDVELRCDPISGHTALYWYRQSLGQGLEFLIYFQGNSAPDKSGLPSDRFSAERTGGSVSTLTIQRTQQEDSAVYLCASSLSQGAYEQYFGPGTRLTVT.